The clone carrying this T cell receptor beta chain appeared a few times. Its antigen is unknown. This record belongs to a study of T-cell memory formation after mild COVID-19. Study in general: Among the donors, TCR clusters were largely specific to each donor.

Study-level points and caveats: Clones contracting day 15 to 85 were balanced CD4/CD8; later expanders leaned CD4+. Shrinking CD4+ clones resided mostly in CM and EM, and CD8+ ones in EMRA.

The germline gives CDR1 MGHRA, CDR2 YSYEKL. The CDR3 length is 16 residues. V was clipped by 0 bases and J by 6 bases, with 15 bases between them. Via MiXCR, TCRdb re-called the 5' RACE reads, giving one row per CDR3 protein. The sample carries under 200,000 distinct CDR3 sequences, around 10% recorded once. The chain joins TRBV4-1 to TRBJ2-1; D uncertain. The sequence derives from a man younger than 30 who had mild COVID-19 (a few samples of this study predate the infection). Cell type and time point are not known. The sample consisted of PBMCs or a T cell subset sorted from them (not recorded which). The CDR3 nucleotides are TGCGCCAGCAGCCAAGATTCTCGCGATTGGGGCAATGAGCAGTTCTTC. Encoded protein: CASSQDSRDWGNEQFF.